This TCR beta chain was captured by sequencing in a study of radiotherapy plus CTLA-4 blockade in lung cancer. Study-level information: Disease control was seen in 31% of patients, objective responses in around 17%. Study-wide results and caveats: Clones of tumor-derived TCRs expanded in blood after radiotherapy plus ipilimumab. The best predictor of response was reported to be early blood T cell clone dynamics, with interferon-beta.

Regarding this clone: Its antigen is undetermined.

Enrolled patients, whose metastatic non-small-cell lung cancer was chemo-refractory, received focal radiation plus CTLA-4 blockade with ipilimumab. CDR1 and CDR2 from the germline V gene are LNHDA and SQIVND (reference sequence). V lost 6 bases and J 4 bases, leaving 19 bases between the germline ends. CDR3 length: 16 residues. Measured with immunoSEQ multiplex PCR; TCRdb has only the in-frame clones, and not every one. The sample lists under 45,000 clones; more than 70% were seen once. The receptor was derived from a human donor with non-small cell lung cancer that progressed on radiotherapy plus ipilimumab. The sample consisted of peripheral blood, taken from a patient treated with radiotherapy plus ipilimumab. The rearrangement uses TRBV19 and TRBJ1-3, with unresolved D. The CDR3 nucleotides are TGTGCCAGTAGCACTACCCGAGGAGGGTTCGGAAACACCATATATTTT. Protein product: CASSTTRGGFGNTIYF.